One and the same sample provided the 2 T cell receptor beta chains below, sequenced in a study of naive and memory T cell subsets. Amplification of ligated cDNA took four PCR rounds with SP2 and nested alpha and beta constant primers. TCRdb used MiXCR to reprocess the 5' RACE reads, holding one entry per CDR3 protein. The repertoire holds tens of thousands of distinct CDR3 sequences, 6% to 8% seen once, with nearly 10% in the top ten. TCR cDNA received a 3' ligated oligonucleotide that carried a UMI. All receptors come from a female donor in good health.

In its sample, this clonotype was seen a few times. This chain links TRBV18 with TRBJ2-7; TRBD1 matches 7 bases. The CDR3 is 14 amino acids. With 6 bases clipped from V and 3 bases from J, the junction kept 8 bases outside the gene matches. Germline CDR1 KGHSH, CDR2 LQKENI. This CDR3 reads CASSPRQGVYEQYF. As DNA, the CDR3 is TGTGCCAGCTCCCCCAGACAGGGTGTCTACGAGCAGTACTTC.

The chain links TRBV9 to TRBJ1-2, with 7 bases lining up with TRBD1. Losses at the gene ends were 2 bases for V and 0 bases for J; bases not matched to a gene: 10. Germline-derived CDR1 and CDR2 are SGDLS and YYNGEE. This CDR3 contains 17 residues. DNA of the CDR3: TGTGCCAGCAGCGTTCAGAACGACAGGGCTGCTAACTATGGCTACACCTTC. This gives the protein CASSVQNDRAANYGYTF. Looking up the rest from reference TRBV9 and TRBJ1-2 gives the full variable domain: DSGVTQTPKHLITATGQRVTLRCSPRSGDLSVYWYQQSLDQGLQFLIQYYNGEERAKGNILERFSAQQFPDLHSELNLSSLELGDSALYFCASSVQNDRAANYGYTFGSGTRLTVV.